One sample yielded the 23 T cell receptor beta chains listed below, sequenced in a study of tissue T cells after allogeneic stem cell transplantation. Time point denoted: mouse harvest day 14 after allogeneic transplant. Each mouse received 10^7 T-cell-depleted marrow cells plus 10^6 splenic CD5+ T cells by tail vein. The protocol was immunoSEQ multiplex PCR, while the TCRdb copy is restricted to in-frame clones and leaves out a portion. The sample holds roughly 3,000 clones; 49% are singletons and the top ten take over 20%. Material: gut tissue. Receptor source: a female BALB/c mouse given C57BL/6 T cells with graft-versus-host disease after an allogeneic hematopoietic cell transplant.

In its sample, this clone was seen a few times. Gene names refer to mouse genes. The DNA ends 1 residue before the CDR3 does, and the rest of the CDR3 is filled in from the germline J gene. This chain uses TRBV12-2 with TRBJ2-1; 8 bases agree with TRBD2. Looked up from germline, CDR1 is SGHLS and CDR2 is HYDKME. The trim removed 1 base at V and 7 bases at J, leaving 8 bases unmatched. The CDR3 loop spans 15 amino acids. The sequenced CDR3 bases are TGTGCCAGCTCTCTGGTGGGGGGGGTCTTGGCTGAGCAGTTC. Translating it yields CASSLVGGVLAEQF. The full CDR3 is CASSLVGGVLAEQFF.

About this clone itself: Mouse names are used for the genes. CDR3 DNA, as far as it was read: TGTGCCAGCGGTGACCTGGACAGATCCAACGAAAGATTATTT. Amino acids: CASGDLDRSNERLF. The complete CDR3 protein is CASGDLDRSNERLFF. This chain uses TRBV13-2 with TRBJ1-4, with D tentatively TRBD1 (6 bases). The read ends 1 residue shy of where the CDR3 ends; the end is completed using the germline J gene. The germline CDR1 and CDR2 sequences are NNHNN and SYGAGS (reference sequence). V was clipped by 2 bases and J by 2 bases, with 10 bases between them. This CDR3 is 15 amino acids long.

As to this clone: Any gene name here is a mouse gene name. Read coverage stops 1 residue before the CDR3 terminus; the germline J gene supplies the remainder. V is TRBV19 and J is TRBJ2-2, with 11 nucleotides matching TRBD2. V was clipped by 3 bases and J by 2 bases; unmatched bases: 0. The CDR3 totals 15 residues. CDR1 is FNHDT and CDR2 is SITEND in the germline V gene (reference sequence). CDR3 residues: CASSRTGGNTGQLYF. The part of the CDR3 DNA that was read is TGTGCCAGCAGTAGGACTGGGGGGAACACCGGGCAGCTCTAC.

This clone was observed a handful of times. All gene names here are mouse names. The CDR3 is cut off 1 residue early in the read; its end comes from the germline J gene. This sequence joins TRBV3 and TRBJ1-3; the D is unclear. V was trimmed by 0 bases and J by 0 bases, leaving 3 bases between them. CDR3 size: 14 residues. The V gene's germline CDR1 is SNHLY and CDR2 FYNGKV (reference sequence). The CDR3 spells CASSLANSGNTLYF. The part of the CDR3 DNA that was read is TGTGCCAGCAGCTTAGCCAATTCTGGAAATACGCTCTAT.

A word on this clone: Gene and germline names: mouse. Read coverage stops 1 residue before the CDR3 terminus; the germline J gene supplies the remainder. The chain recombines TRBV3 with TRBJ1-2; D unclear. Germline V gene data show CDR1 as SNHLY and CDR2 as FYNGKV (reference sequence). The CDR3 covers 13 residues. V gave up 4 bases and J gave up 2 bases, with 8 bases separating them. The CDR3 bases that were read are TGTGCCAGCAGCTCCCGGCAGAACTCCGACTACACC. It yields the protein CASSSRQNSDYT. The full-length CDR3 reads as CASSSRQNSDYTF.

On this clone itself: Genes and germline come from the mouse. The CDR3 end falls 1 residue outside the read, so it is completed with the germline J gene. The chain links TRBV3 to TRBJ2-7; TRBD2 matches at 11 bases. V trimming: 5 bases; J trimming: 4 bases; junction bases outside the gene matches: 7. Germline-derived CDR1 and CDR2 are SNHLY and FYNGKV (reference sequence). This CDR3 region has 15 residues. The CDR3 bases that were read are TGTGCCAGCAGCCCCCCGGGACTGGGGGATTATGAACAGTAC. It is translated as CASSPPGLGDYEQY. The whole CDR3 is CASSPPGLGDYEQYF.

With respect to this clone: The germline and genes are mouse ones. The read terminates 1 residue before the CDR3 end, so the remaining end is supplied by the germline J gene. This chain connects TRBV3 to TRBJ2-7, with 9 positions matching TRBD2. V lost 3 bases and J lost 0; bases outside the gene matches: 3. Germline V gene lookup returns CDR1 SNHLY and CDR2 FYNGKV (reference sequence). CDR3 length equals 15 residues. This chain's CDR3 is CASSFTGGNSYEQYF. The sequenced part of the CDR3 DNA is TGTGCCAGCAGCTTTACTGGGGGGAACTCCTATGAACAGTAC.

In regard to this clone: These gene names are mouse names. The CDR3 end is not reached by the read, which stops 1 residue before it; the germline J gene fills it in. This chain links TRBV24 with TRBJ1-3; no definite D call. CDR1 is KGHTA and CDR2 is FRNEEI in the germline V gene. This CDR3 region has 16 residues. Trimming took off 4 bases at V and 0 bases at J, with 13 bases between the two ends. The CDR3 bases that were read are TGTGCCAGCAGTCGCGGGGATAGTTTTTCTGGAAATACGCTCTAT. This translates into CASSRGDSFSGNTLY. The full CDR3 protein is CASSRGDSFSGNTLYF.

This clone is categorized as medium-sized (0.01 to 0.1%). Mouse gene names apply. The CDR3 loop reads CASSLVDIYEQYF. Partial CDR3 DNA: TGTGCAAGCAGCTTAGTGGACATTTATGAACAGTAC. The chain links TRBV16 to TRBJ2-7; D is perhaps TRBD1 (5 bases). Read data end 1 residue before the CDR3 end; the end is taken from the germline J gene. Germline-derived CDR1 and CDR2 are SGHSA and FRNQAP. Trimming took 1 base from V and 4 from J, leaving 8 bases between them. The CDR3 has 13 amino acids.

This clone was observed a handful of times. These gene names are mouse names. The read ends 1 residue before the CDR3 terminus; that terminus is restored from the germline J gene. The chain couples TRBV3 to TRBJ2-7; 8 bases are shared with TRBD1. The CDR3 has 14 residues. Germline V CDR1 and CDR2: SNHLY, FYNGKV (reference sequence). V dropped 0 bases and J dropped 4; count of bases not matched to a gene: 2. CDR3 loop: CASSLAGQGYEQYF. CDR3 bases read: TGTGCCAGCAGCTTAGCAGGACAGGGATATGAACAGTAC.

This clone was seen more than once but under ten times. Gene names and germline match the mouse. The missing CDR3 end, 1 residue past where the read stops, is filled in from the germline J gene. The rearrangement uses TRBV26 and TRBJ1-1, with D unclear. CDR3 length: 13 residues. The germline V and J ends were trimmed by 6 bases and 0 bases, with 8 bases remaining between them. CDR1 KGHPV and CDR2 FQNQEV come from the germline V gene (reference sequence). The CDR3 is CASSTSANTEVFF. The sequenced part of the CDR3 DNA is TGTGCCAGCAGCACGTCTGCAAACACAGAAGTCTTC.

This clone was picked up a small number of times. These gene names are mouse names. The read terminates 1 residue before the CDR3 end, so the remaining end is supplied by the germline J gene. Other DNA sequences within the sample encode an identical CDR3. This chain links TRBV26 with TRBJ1-1; TRBD1 agrees at 7 bases. Per the germline V gene, CDR1 is KGHPV and CDR2 is FQNQEV (reference sequence). The CDR3 is 14 residues long. V lost 4 bases and J lost 0; bases outside the gene matches: 2. Incomplete CDR3 DNA: TGTGCCAGCAGTCGACAGGGAGCAAACACAGAAGTCTTC. Protein: CASSRQGANTEVF. The whole CDR3 sequence reads CASSRQGANTEVFF.

With respect to this clone: The gene names here belong to mouse. The CDR3 is cut off 1 residue early in the read; its end comes from the germline J gene. The chain has TRBV12-1 and TRBJ2-4, with D possibly being TRBD1 (5 bases). Deletions cut 2 bases from V and 0 bases from J, with 8 bases between. This CDR3 has 14 amino acids. Germline V gene data show CDR1 as SGHSN and CDR2 as HYEKVE. CDR3 bases read: TGTGCCAGCTCTCGACAGTCTAGTCAAAACACCTTGTAC. This sequence encodes CASSRQSSQNTLY. The full-length CDR3 reads as CASSRQSSQNTLYF.

This clone was counted a few times. Any gene name here is a mouse gene name. Sequencing ends 1 residue short of the CDR3 end; the germline J gene provides the rest. The chain recombines TRBV19 with TRBJ2-7; TRBD2 matches at 9 bases. Trimming took 1 base from V and 4 from J; bases not matched to a gene: 3. This CDR3 region has 14 residues. Germline CDR1 reads FNHDT; CDR2 reads SITEND (reference sequence). The CDR3: CASSIRLGAYEQYF. The CDR3 DNA, read in part, is TGTGCCAGCAGTATAAGACTGGGGGCTTATGAACAGTAC.

On this clone: Gene labels here are mouse ones. The read stops 1 residue short of the end of the CDR3; the missing end is completed from the germline J gene. This rearrangement joins TRBV14 to TRBJ2-7; D not resolved. Germline V CDR1 and CDR2: SGHDT, FRDEAV. V lost 4 bases to trimming and J lost 4 bases, with 6 bases between them. This CDR3 has 11 residues. Partial CDR3 DNA: TGTGCCAGCAGTGATGCTTATGAACAGTAC. Its translation is CASSDAYEQY. The full CDR3 reads CASSDAYEQYF.

Comment on this clone: Gene names refer to mouse genes. The read ends 1 residue early relative to the CDR3; the germline J gene fills the gap. The chain employs TRBV16 and TRBJ1-5, with 9 positions matching TRBD1. J gave up 6 bases and V 4 bases, and 1 base lay outside the gene matches. CDR1 and CDR2 from the germline V gene are SGHSA and FRNQAP. The CDR3 is made up of 13 amino acids. CDR3 DNA, as far as it was read: TGTGCAAGCAGCTGGGGACAGGGCCAGGCTCCGCTT. Residues: CASSWGQGQAPL. The CDR3, in full, reads CASSWGQGQAPLF.

This clone has only a few counts. Gene names refer to mouse genes. Read coverage stops 1 residue before the CDR3 terminus; the germline J gene supplies the remainder. The chain combines TRBV26 with TRBJ2-7, with 11 nucleotides matching TRBD2. Trimming cost V 5 bases and J 4 bases; bases outside gene matches: 4. Looked up from germline, CDR1 is KGHPV and CDR2 is FQNQEV (reference sequence). CDR3 length: 14 residues. CDR3 loop: CASSARDWGYEQYF. Partial CDR3 DNA: TGTGCCAGCAGTGCCAGGGACTGGGGGTATGAACAGTAC.

Worth noting for this clone: Mouse gene names apply. The CDR3 sequence: CASSALGGRDEQYF. The sequenced CDR3 bases are TGTGCCAGCAGCGCACTGGGGGGGCGCGATGAACAGTAC. The chain uses TRBV12-1 and TRBJ2-7, with 11 nucleotides matching TRBD2. The CDR3 extends 1 residue past the end of the read, so its final part is completed from the germline J gene. The ends lost 6 bases at V and 5 bases at J; junction bases unmatched: 8. Germline assignment: CDR1 SGHSN and CDR2 HYEKVE. The CDR3 loop spans 14 amino acids.

Points on this clone: Mouse gene names and germline throughout. Read data end 1 residue before the CDR3 end; the end is taken from the germline J gene. This sequence joins TRBV26 and TRBJ2-1; D remains unclear. V gave up 6 bases and J gave up 2 bases, with 8 bases separating them. This CDR3 comprises 13 residues. Germline V gene data show CDR1 as KGHPV and CDR2 as FQNQEV (reference sequence). CDR3 DNA, as far as it was read: TGTGCCAGCAGGGGGAGAGACTATGCTGAGCAGTTC. Translating it yields CASRGRDYAEQF. The complete CDR3 reads CASRGRDYAEQFF.

Details on this clone: The germline and genes are mouse ones. The read falls 1 residue short of the CDR3 end, and the missing part is taken from the germline J gene. The V gene is TRBV26, the J gene TRBJ2-7; tentative D call: TRBD2 (6 bases). CDR3 size: 12 residues. V was shortened by 2 bases and J by 5 bases, with 7 bases between the two germline ends. Per germline, CDR1 KGHPV and CDR2 FQNQEV (reference sequence). The CDR3 loop is CASSLGGNEQYF. Incomplete CDR3 DNA: TGTGCCAGCAGTCTGGGGGGGAATGAACAGTAC.

Concerning this clone: The gene symbols are mouse symbols. The read ends 1 residue early relative to the CDR3; the germline J gene fills the gap. The rearrangement uses TRBV26 and TRBJ2-7, with TRBD2 as a possible D gene (7 bases). CDR1 is KGHPV, CDR2 FQNQEV, per germline (reference sequence). The CDR3 extends over 12 amino acids. Trimming pared 4 bases from V and 7 bases from J, leaving 11 bases between. Incomplete CDR3 DNA: TGTGCCAGCAGTCGGGAGGGGGGGGAACAGTAC. This gives the protein CASSREGGEQY. The full CDR3 protein reads CASSREGGEQYF. The full variable domain, its missing parts supplied by reference TRBV26 and TRBJ2-7, is NSKVIQTPRYLVKGQGQKAKMRCIPEKGHPVVFWYQQNKNNEFKFLINFQNQEVLQQIDMTEKRFSAECPSNSPCSLEIQSSEAGDSALYLCASSREGGEQYFGPGTRLTVL.

Of note for this clone: Gene names and germline refer to mouse. The observed sequence ends 1 residue before the CDR3 terminus, with the missing tail filled in from the germline J gene. The chain combines TRBV3 with TRBJ2-7; a possible D gene is TRBD2 (6 bases). The CDR3 contains 14 residues. Germline V gene sequence: CDR1 SNHLY, CDR2 FYNGKV (reference sequence). Trimming stripped 3 bases from V and 3 bases from J, with 12 bases between. The CDR3 loop reads CASSFGWGIYEQYF. The DNA read from the CDR3 is TGTGCCAGCAGCTTCGGGTGGGGGATCTATGAACAGTAC.

Comment on this clone: These gene names are mouse names. The CDR3 extends 1 residue past the end of the read, so its final part is completed from the germline J gene. This sequence joins TRBV12-1 and TRBJ2-3; TRBD1 matches 10 bases. V trimming: 0 bases; J trimming: 3 bases; junction bases outside the gene matches: 2. CDR1 SGHSN and CDR2 HYEKVE come from the germline V gene. The CDR3 is 15 amino acids. The part of the CDR3 DNA that was read is TGTGCCAGCTCTCTCGTGGGACAGGGGGCAGAAACGCTGTAT. Translated, it gives CASSLVGQGAETLY. The full CDR3 sequence reads CASSLVGQGAETLYF.